Listed here are 32 T cell receptor beta chains from one sample, sequenced in a study of OX40 agonist ivuxolimab in advanced cancers. Library construction relied on the immunoSEQ multiplex PCR assay. TCRdb's version of the immuneACCESS table is confined to in-frame rearrangements and falls short of the full clone set. An unresolved V gene accounts for under half of the shortfall where checked; the remainder is of unknown origin. Here the sample has roughly 70,000 clones; around 93% occur a single time. The ten largest account for approximately 0.32% of the sample. The starting material was CD4+ or CD8+ T cells sorted from blood, obtained in a trial of the OX40 agonist ivuxolimab. These receptors were obtained from an adult with an advanced solid tumor such as melanoma, head and neck, liver or kidney cancer.

The chain recombines TRBV9 with TRBJ2-2; unclear D gene. CDR1 and CDR2 (germline): SGDLS, YYNGEE. Deletions cut 2 bases from V and 0 bases from J, with 5 bases between. This CDR3 has 14 residues. In DNA form, the CDR3 reads TGTGCCAGCAGCGTTCGCGCGAACACCGGGGAGCTGTTTTTT. Protein sequence: CASSVRANTGELFF.

The chain recombines TRBV28 with TRBJ1-1, with 10 bases aligning to TRBD1. The ends lost 8 bases at V and 1 base at J; junction bases unmatched: 7. The CDR3 is made up of 15 amino acids. Germline lookup yields CDR1 MDHEN and CDR2 SYDVKM. The CDR3 nucleotides read TGTGCCAGCTTTGACAGGGGGCTGGCGAACACTGAAGCTTTCTTT. Translating gives CASFDRGLANTEAFF.

The rearrangement uses TRBV10-2 and TRBJ2-7; a weak D match, TRBD1 (5 bases). CDR3 size: 17 residues. Germline assignment: CDR1 WSHSY and CDR2 SAAADI. Between the trimmed V and J ends, which lost 0 bases and 5 bases, there was a span of 20 bases. CDR3 sequence (DNA): TGCGCCAGCAGTGAGTCGTTGGGGCTTGTTGGTTACGACGAGCAGTACTTC. Protein product: CASSESLGLVGYDEQYF.

The chain couples TRBV7-9 to TRBJ2-7, with TRBD1 as a possible D gene (6 bases). The CDR3 consists of 15 residues. Germline V lookup: CDR1 SEHNR, CDR2 FQNEAQ (reference sequence). The V gene lost 1 base and the J gene lost 6 bases, with 16 bases spanning the gap. DNA for the CDR3: TGTGCCAGCAGCTTAGGACAGGCCCATGGTAGCGAGCAGTACTTC. Amino acid sequence: CASSLGQAHGSEQYF.

Concerning this clone itself: The germline gene is not matched at one end of the junction; a read error may be the cause. CDR3 residues: CASSPARTGDGHTF. The CDR3 DNA reads as TGTGCCAGCAGTCCCGCTCGGACAGGGGATGGCCACACCTTC. V usage is TRBV6-5 and J usage is TRBJ1-2, with 9 nucleotides matching TRBD1. The CDR3 is 14 amino acids. Looked up from germline, CDR1 is MNHEY and CDR2 is SVGAGI.

The chain uses TRBV5-1 and TRBJ1-2, with D tentatively TRBD1 (5 bases). V was shortened by 0 bases and J by 2 bases, with 11 bases between the two germline ends. This CDR3 region has 15 residues. Germline CDR1 SGHRS, CDR2 YFSETQ. CDR3 nucleotides: TGCGCCAGCAGCTTGGATGGACAAGTGAACTATGGCTACACCTTC. Translating gives CASSLDGQVNYGYTF.

The chain uses TRBV2 and TRBJ2-7, with D possibly matching TRBD2 (5 bases). Germline V CDR1 and CDR2: SNHLY, FYNNEI. Trimming pared 3 bases from V and 4 bases from J, leaving 13 bases between. CDR3 length equals 14 residues. In nucleotides, the CDR3 is TGTGCCAGCAGTGATTGGGGTCCGGGGTACGAGCAGTACTTC. Encoded protein: CASSDWGPGYEQYF.

The chain carries TRBV9 and TRBJ1-2; perhaps TRBD1 as D (5 bases). From germline, CDR1 is SGDLS and CDR2 YYNGEE. The CDR3 spans 16 residues. V shed 4 bases and J shed 4 bases, with 20 bases lying between them. Here the CDR3 reads CASSLGDLIGGYGYTF. DNA for the CDR3: TGTGCCAGCAGCCTCGGGGACCTCATCGGCGGCTATGGCTACACCTTC.

The chain carries TRBV18 and TRBJ2-6; D call uncertain. Germline assignment: CDR1 KGHSH and CDR2 LQKENI. The germline V and J ends were trimmed by 2 bases and 1 base, with 12 bases remaining between them. The CDR3 spans 17 residues. Here the CDR3 DNA reads TGTGCCAGCTCACCAGCGGCAGTAGGGTCTGGGGCCAACGTCCTGACTTTC. Protein: CASSPAAVGSGANVLTF.

The CDR3 region is CASSYLGAGQPQHF. CDR3 nucleotide sequence: TGTGCCAGCAGTTACTTAGGGGCTGGACAGCCCCAGCATTTT. The chain joins TRBV6-6 to TRBJ1-5, with a tentative D call TRBD1 (5 bases). Germline V gene lookup returns CDR1 MNHNY and CDR2 SVGAGI (reference sequence). The CDR3 is 14 amino acids. V was trimmed by 1 base and J by 7 bases, leaving 11 bases between them.

CDR3: CASSPRQGKITEAFF. CDR3 sequence (DNA): TGTGCCAGCAGCCCCAGACAGGGAAAAATCACTGAAGCTTTCTTT. The chain joins TRBV7-3 to TRBJ1-1; 7 nucleotides match TRBD1. Unmatched junction bases numbered 10, after V lost 5 bases and J lost 4 bases. Germline V gene data show CDR1 as SGHTA and CDR2 as FQGTGA. The CDR3 totals 15 residues.

The rearrangement links TRBV7-8 to TRBJ2-5; 11 bases match TRBD2. The CDR3 loop spans 21 amino acids. Germline V lookup: CDR1 SGHVS, CDR2 FQNEAQ. J gave up 5 bases and V 0 bases, and 20 bases lay outside the gene matches. This CDR3 reads CASSLAGTSGRVAGVRETQYF. The DNA for the CDR3 is TGTGCCAGCAGCTTAGCTGGGACTAGCGGTCGGGTAGCGGGAGTACGGGAGACCCAGTACTTC. The full variable domain, rest sourced from reference TRBV7-8 and TRBJ2-5, is GAGVSQSPRYKVAKRGQDVALRCDPISGHVSLFWYQQALGQGPEFLTYFQNEAQLDKSGLPSDRFFAERPEGSVSTLKIQRTQQEDSAVYLCASSLAGTSGRVAGVRETQYFGPGTRLLVL.

This chain joins TRBV11-1 and TRBJ2-3; D is tentatively TRBD1 or TRBD2 (5 bases each). V was trimmed by 5 bases and J by 0 bases, leaving 15 bases between them. Germline V gene data show CDR1 as SGHAT and CDR2 as FQDESV (reference sequence). This CDR3 region has 16 residues. CDR3 sequence: CASSKRGSFSTDTQYF. DNA of the CDR3: TGTGCCAGCAGCAAACGGGGCAGTTTTAGCACAGATACGCAGTATTTT.

The chain uses TRBV5-6 and TRBJ1-1, with D maybe TRBD1 (5 bases). The germline gives CDR1 SGHDT, CDR2 YYEEEE. This CDR3 is 13 amino acids long. Deletions cut 2 bases from V and 4 bases from J, with 9 bases between. CDR3 coding DNA: TGTGCCAGCAGCTTTTCCGGGGGCACTGAAGCTTTCTTT. The encoded protein is CASSFSGGTEAFF.

The chain is built from TRBV6-1 and TRBJ1-1, with D perhaps matching TRBD1 (5 bases). The length of the CDR3 is 13 residues. Germline CDR1 reads MNHNS; CDR2 reads SASEGT. Trimming removed 3 bases at V and 4 bases at J, with 9 bases between. CDR3 nucleotide sequence: TGTGCCAGCAGTGATCGGGGCCGCACTGAAGCTTTCTTT. Its translation: CASSDRGRTEAFF.

This rearrangement joins TRBV15 to TRBJ1-1; D not certain. This CDR3 comprises 15 residues. The V gene's germline CDR1 is LNHNV and CDR2 YYDKDF (reference sequence). The V and J ends lost 0 bases and 8 bases respectively, with 16 bases between them. In nucleotides, the CDR3 is TGTGCCACCAGCAGAGATTATGCAGGTAACAAAGAAGCTTTCTTT. This gives the protein CATSRDYAGNKEAFF.

The CDR3 DNA reads TGTGCCAGCACCATACAACCGGGACTAGCGGTTTACAATGAGCAGTTCTTC. Residues: CASTIQPGLAVYNEQFF. The chain carries TRBV7-9 and TRBJ2-1; 11 nucleotides line up with TRBD2. The CDR3 extends over 17 amino acids. The trim removed 7 bases at V and 4 bases at J, leaving 12 bases unmatched. CDR1 is SEHNR, CDR2 FQNEAQ, per germline (reference sequence).

V gene TRBV18 combines with J gene TRBJ1-5; D might be TRBD1 (5 bases). V lost 1 base and J 5 bases, leaving 9 bases between the germline ends. The CDR3 loop spans 14 amino acids. Germline CDR1 reads KGHSH; CDR2 reads LQKENI. CDR3 in DNA: TGTGCCAGCTCACCACAGGGGAAAGATCAGCCCCAGCATTTT. Protein product: CASSPQGKDQPQHF.

The rearrangement uses TRBV19 and TRBJ2-7; 14 bases match TRBD2. V lost 4 bases, J lost 5 bases, and 7 bases stayed unmatched. The CDR3 spans 16 residues. Germline V lookup: CDR1 LNHDA, CDR2 SQIVND (reference sequence). CDR3 sequence: CASSTAGLAGVNEQYF. CDR3 nucleotide sequence: TGTGCCAGTAGTACCGCGGGACTAGCGGGAGTAAACGAGCAGTACTTC.

This clone has a handful of counts. V and J are TRBV4-1 and TRBJ2-2, with a weak D call TRBD2 (7 bases). The CDR3 is 18 residues long. Germline loops: CDR1 MGHRA, CDR2 YSYEKL. Trimming shortened V by 0 bases and J by 7 bases, and 21 bases separated the two germline ends. The CDR3 sequence: CASSQDLGGGGLIGELFF. The CDR3 region has the DNA TGCGCCAGCAGCCAAGATCTGGGGGGAGGGGGTTTAATCGGGGAGCTGTTTTTT.

Written as DNA, the CDR3 is TGCGCCAGCAGTCAAGTCGCGGGAGGGCCCTATGAGCAGTTCTTC. The encoded protein is CASSQVAGGPYEQFF. This chain uses TRBV23-1 with TRBJ2-1, with 9 bases fitting TRBD2. TRBV23-1 counts as an open reading frame of uncertain function. The CDR3 length is 15 residues. J gave up 8 bases and V 2 bases, and 7 bases lay outside the gene matches.

V usage is TRBV19 and J usage is TRBJ2-1; 12 bases map to TRBD1. V gave up 5 bases and J gave up 7 bases; unmatched junction bases: 9. Germline loops: CDR1 LNHDA, CDR2 SQIVND (reference sequence). This CDR3 has 16 residues. As DNA, the CDR3 is TGTGCCAGTAGTTCCCCGGGACAGGGGGCATCGAATGAGCAGTTCTTC. Protein sequence: CASSSPGQGASNEQFF.

CDR3 sequence: CASSLGGSWSGNTIYF. The CDR3 nucleotides are TGTGCCAGCAGCTTGGGAGGCAGTTGGTCTGGAAACACCATATATTTT. The V gene is TRBV5-6, the J gene TRBJ1-3; D gene unclear. The CDR3 covers 16 residues. Germline values: CDR1 SGHDT, CDR2 YYEEEE. The germline V and J ends were trimmed by 0 bases and 1 base, with 11 bases remaining between them.

The chain couples TRBV18 to TRBJ2-1; TRBD2 agrees at 9 bases. This CDR3 is built from 15 residues. V shed 5 bases and J 7 bases; nucleotides not matched to a gene: 9. CDR1 KGHSH and CDR2 LQKENI come from the germline V gene. CDR3 in amino acids: CASSIVAGALNEQFF. DNA of the CDR3: TGTGCCAGCTCAATAGTAGCGGGAGCTCTAAATGAGCAGTTCTTC.

This clone has a handful of counts. CDR3 DNA: TGTGCCAGCAGCTTAGAACTAACGTGGGGGGGAGATACTGAAGCTTTCTTT. Protein: CASSLELTWGGDTEAFF. The V gene is TRBV11-2, the J gene TRBJ1-1; D may be TRBD1 (5 bases). The CDR3 spans 17 residues. Germline CDR1 SGHAT, CDR2 FQNNGV. Between the trimmed V and J ends, which lost 0 bases and 5 bases, there was a span of 19 bases. Full variable domain (rest looked up from reference TRBV11-2 and TRBJ1-1): EAGVAQSPRYKIIEKRQSVAFWCNPISGHATLYWYQQILGQGPKLLIQFQNNGVVDDSQLPKDRFSAERLKGVDSTLKIQPAKLEDSAVYLCASSLELTWGGDTEAFFGQGTRLTVV.

This clone has just a few counts. The chain carries TRBV28 and TRBJ2-7; 9 nucleotides line up with TRBD2. The junction had 5 bases not matched to a gene; V was cut back by 5 bases and J by 3 bases. Germline CDR1 and CDR2: MDHEN and SYDVKM. This CDR3 contains 14 residues. CDR3 DNA sequence: TGTGCCAGCAGTAATAGCGGGAGTAACTACGAGCAGTACTTC. It is translated as CASSNSGSNYEQYF.

In DNA, the CDR3 is TGTGCCAGCAGAGGGGGGAGGGGGAGTTCAGACGAGCAGTACTTC. Amino acid sequence: CASRGGRGSSDEQYF. The chain links TRBV28 to TRBJ2-7, with D possibly TRBD2 on 7 matching bases. Germline CDR1 and CDR2: MDHEN and SYDVKM. This CDR3 region has 15 residues. V was pared by 6 bases and J by 5 bases, with 20 bases between.

The genes are TRBV28 and TRBJ2-1; D is unresolved. Germline loops: CDR1 MDHEN, CDR2 SYDVKM. Trimming pared 3 bases from V and 3 bases from J, leaving 9 bases between. This CDR3 has 14 residues. The CDR3 region has the DNA TGTGCCAGCAGTTTTCTAGATTTCTACAATGAGCAGTTCTTC. This sequence encodes CASSFLDFYNEQFF.

V usage is TRBV5-6 and J usage is TRBJ2-1; TRBD2 agrees at 11 bases. J lost 0 bases, V lost 4 bases, and 12 bases had no gene match. Germline V CDR1 and CDR2: SGHDT, YYEEEE. The CDR3 contains 19 residues. The CDR3 DNA reads TGTGCCAGCAGCCCAGGGTGGTATAGCGGGAGGGACTCCTACAATGAGCAGTTCTTC. Residues: CASSPGWYSGRDSYNEQFF.

The V call is TRBV5-1, the J call TRBJ2-7; the D is unclear. Germline CDR1 SGHRS, CDR2 YFSETQ. V lost 0 bases and J 0 bases, leaving 4 bases between the germline ends. This CDR3 is built from 13 residues. CDR3 in amino acids: CASSLAGSYEQYF. CDR3 DNA sequence: TGCGCCAGCAGCTTGGCGGGCTCCTACGAGCAGTACTTC. Combining the CDR3 with reference TRBV5-1 and TRBJ2-7 gives the whole variable domain KAGVTQTPRYLIKTRGQQVTLSCSPISGHRSVSWYQQTPGQGLQFLFEYFSETQRNKGNFPGRFSGRQFSNSRSEMNVSTLELGDSALYLCASSLAGSYEQYFGPGTRLTVT.

V gene TRBV11-1 combines with J gene TRBJ2-7, with 10 bases lining up with TRBD1. This CDR3 has 15 residues. V was clipped by 6 bases and J by 2 bases; unmatched bases: 7. The germline gives CDR1 SGHAT, CDR2 FQDESV (reference sequence). In DNA, the CDR3 is TGTGCCAGCAGTTGGGCCGGGACAGGGGCCTACGAGCAGTACTTC. This gives the protein CASSWAGTGAYEQYF.

The chain joins TRBV21-1 to TRBJ2-1; the table gives TRBD1 as D, unverified against the DNA. TRBV21-1 is flagged as a pseudogene. This CDR3 comprises 18 residues. CDR3 in DNA: TGTGCCAGCGCTGTTTCGGGACAGGGGTGGACTAGCTGCAATGAGCAGTTCTTC. This codes for CASAVSGQGWTSCNEQFF.